Listed below are T cell receptor beta chains from one sample, sequenced in a study of shared clonotypes between healthy human individuals. Method: immunoSEQ multiplex PCR; TCRdb's copy keeps in-frame clones and lacks some. The sample has over a million clones, approximately 97% seen once. Material for sequencing was naive CD4+ T cells sorted from blood. The receptors stem from a man between 25 and 39 years old in good health. Both conserved end residues are part of each CDR3. The order of the fields is clone size, D gene, J gene, V gene, CDR3 length, CDR3 protein, CDR3 DNA. D genes are given only for firm matches. Rows give clone size only sometimes, using once, few, many, or a class for an expanded clone.

clone_size: -; d_call: -; j_call: TRBJ1-2; v_call: TRBV4-3; cdr3_length: 15; cdr3_aa: CASSQGDGGSYGYTF; cdr3_nt: TGCGCCAGCAGCCAAGGCGATGGGGGGTCTTATGGCTACACCTTC
clone_size: -; d_call: TRBD1; j_call: TRBJ2-2; v_call: TRBV11-2; cdr3_length: 15; cdr3_aa: CASSSIQGATGELFF; cdr3_nt: TGTGCCAGCAGCTCCATACAGGGGGCGACCGGGGAGCTGTTTTTT
clone_size: -; d_call: TRBD1; j_call: TRBJ1-4; v_call: TRBV27; cdr3_length: 14; cdr3_aa: CASRSGQGYEKLFF; cdr3_nt: TGTGCCAGCCGCTCGGGACAGGGCTATGAAAAACTGTTTTTT
clone_size: -; d_call: -; j_call: TRBJ1-2; v_call: TRBV9; cdr3_length: 16; cdr3_aa: CASSPTRFRVGHGYTF; cdr3_nt: TGTGCCAGCAGCCCAACTCGATTCCGCGTAGGACATGGCTACACCTTC
clone_size: -; d_call: -; j_call: TRBJ2-1; v_call: TRBV6-5; cdr3_length: 14; cdr3_aa: CASSYGGPNAEQFF; cdr3_nt: TGTGCCAGCAGTTATGGGGGGCCGAACGCTGAGCAGTTCTTC
clone_size: -; d_call: -; j_call: TRBJ2-4; v_call: TRBV7-9; cdr3_length: 18; cdr3_aa: CASSLMVGGGWAKNIQYF; cdr3_nt: TGTGCCAGCAGCTTAATGGTAGGAGGGGGCTGGGCCAAAAACATTCAGTACTTC
clone_size: -; d_call: -; j_call: TRBJ1-1; v_call: TRBV7-9; cdr3_length: 15; cdr3_aa: CASSPLTGAYTEAFF; cdr3_nt: TGTGCCAGCAGCCCACTGACAGGAGCCTACACTGAAGCTTTCTTT
clone_size: -; d_call: -; j_call: TRBJ1-5; v_call: TRBV30; cdr3_length: 13; cdr3_aa: CACRGHRNQPQHF; cdr3_nt: TGTGCCTGCAGAGGACATAGGAATCAGCCCCAGCATTTT
clone_size: once; d_call: TRBD2; j_call: TRBJ2-3; v_call: TRBV7-9; cdr3_length: 16; cdr3_aa: CASSLRSSGGGGTQYF; cdr3_nt: TGTGCCAGCAGCTTAAGGTCTAGCGGGGGAGGAGGGACGCAGTATTTT
clone_size: once; d_call: -; j_call: TRBJ2-1; v_call: TRBV6-6; cdr3_length: 16; cdr3_aa: CASSYSRVGSNNEQFF; cdr3_nt: TGTGCCAGCAGTTACTCGAGGGTAGGCAGCAACAATGAGCAGTTCTTC
clone_size: -; d_call: TRBD1; j_call: TRBJ1-1; v_call: TRBV18; cdr3_length: 15; cdr3_aa: CASSNGQALNTEAFF; cdr3_nt: TGTGCCAGCTCAAATGGACAGGCCCTGAACACTGAAGCTTTCTTT
clone_size: -; d_call: -; j_call: TRBJ1-2; v_call: TRBV9; cdr3_length: 16; cdr3_aa: CASSTTRRAGEAGYTF; cdr3_nt: TGTGCCAGCAGCACCACACGTCGGGCGGGGGAAGCTGGCTACACCTTC
clone_size: -; d_call: -; j_call: TRBJ2-2; v_call: TRBV9; cdr3_length: 16; cdr3_aa: CASSVGRWGNTGELFF; cdr3_nt: TGTGCCAGCAGCGTAGGCAGGTGGGGGAACACCGGGGAGCTGTTTTTT
clone_size: once; d_call: -; j_call: TRBJ2-7; v_call: TRBV5-6; cdr3_length: 15; cdr3_aa: CASSFTGFDSYEQYF; cdr3_nt: TGTGCCAGCAGCTTTACAGGGTTTGACTCCTACGAGCAGTACTTC
clone_size: -; d_call: -; j_call: TRBJ2-2; v_call: TRBV5-4; cdr3_length: 15; cdr3_aa: CASSLGGRNTGELFF; cdr3_nt: TGTGCCAGCAGCTTGGGAGGGAGGAACACCGGGGAGCTGTTTTTT
clone_size: -; d_call: -; j_call: TRBJ1-3; v_call: TRBV4-1; cdr3_length: 14; cdr3_aa: CASSQLPIGNTIYF; cdr3_nt: TGCGCCAGCAGCCAATTACCTATTGGAAACACCATATATTTT
clone_size: -; d_call: -; j_call: TRBJ2-7; v_call: TRBV7-9; cdr3_length: 16; cdr3_aa: CASSYPQGKVAYEQYF; cdr3_nt: TGTGCCAGCAGCTACCCACAGGGAAAGGTTGCCTACGAGCAGTACTTC
clone_size: -; d_call: TRBD2; j_call: TRBJ2-5; v_call: TRBV18; cdr3_length: 15; cdr3_aa: CASSPLAGTQETQYF; cdr3_nt: TGTGCCAGCTCACCCTTAGCGGGGACCCAAGAGACCCAGTACTTC
clone_size: -; d_call: -; j_call: TRBJ2-7; v_call: TRBV25-1; cdr3_length: 13; cdr3_aa: CASTQGKGDEQYF; cdr3_nt: TGTGCCAGCACCCAGGGGAAAGGCGACGAGCAGTACTTC
clone_size: -; d_call: -; j_call: TRBJ1-4; v_call: TRBV11-2; cdr3_length: 11; cdr3_aa: CASSGGGKLFF; cdr3_nt: TGTGCCAGCAGCGGGGGTGGAAAACTGTTTTTT
clone_size: -; d_call: -; j_call: TRBJ1-3; v_call: TRBV6-1; cdr3_length: 15; cdr3_aa: CASSRRLNSGNTIYF; cdr3_nt: TGTGCCAGCAGCAGACGGCTGAACTCTGGAAACACCATATATTTT
clone_size: -; d_call: -; j_call: TRBJ2-7; v_call: TRBV15; cdr3_length: 15; cdr3_aa: CATSASPRGLYEQYF; cdr3_nt: TGTGCCACCAGCGCATCGCCTAGGGGTCTGTACGAGCAGTACTTC
clone_size: -; d_call: -; j_call: TRBJ1-3; v_call: TRBV9; cdr3_length: 16; cdr3_aa: CASSVEVVASGNTIYF; cdr3_nt: TGTGCCAGCAGCGTAGAGGTGGTGGCCTCTGGAAACACCATATATTTT
clone_size: -; d_call: TRBD2; j_call: TRBJ2-7; v_call: TRBV5-1; cdr3_length: 14; cdr3_aa: CASTPASGTYEQYF; cdr3_nt: TGCGCCAGCACCCCTGCTAGCGGAACCTACGAGCAGTACTTC
clone_size: -; d_call: -; j_call: TRBJ2-2; v_call: TRBV7-9; cdr3_length: 18; cdr3_aa: CASSLVSLATGNTGELFF; cdr3_nt: TGTGCCAGCAGCTTAGTGTCCTTAGCTACGGGAAACACCGGGGAGCTGTTTTTT
clone_size: -; d_call: TRBD2; j_call: TRBJ2-5; v_call: TRBV11-3; cdr3_length: 13; cdr3_aa: CASSRGGQETQYF; cdr3_nt: TGTGCCAGCAGCCGCGGGGGTCAAGAGACCCAGTACTTC
clone_size: once; d_call: -; j_call: TRBJ1-4; v_call: TRBV29-1; cdr3_length: 13; cdr3_aa: CSARGQSNEKLFF; cdr3_nt: TGCAGCGCACGGGGCCAGTCTAATGAAAAACTGTTTTTT
clone_size: -; d_call: -; j_call: TRBJ1-4; v_call: TRBV14; cdr3_length: 15; cdr3_aa: CASSQDGWGREKLFF; cdr3_nt: TGTGCCAGCAGCCAAGATGGTTGGGGGCGCGAAAAACTGTTTTTT
clone_size: -; d_call: -; j_call: TRBJ2-2; v_call: TRBV11-2; cdr3_length: 11; cdr3_aa: CASSLAGELFF; cdr3_nt: TGTGCCAGCAGCTTAGCTGGGGAGCTGTTTTTT
clone_size: once; d_call: -; j_call: TRBJ2-3; v_call: TRBV7-2; cdr3_length: 15; cdr3_aa: CASSPSAPGTDTQYF; cdr3_nt: TGTGCCAGCAGCCCCAGCGCACCGGGCACAGATACGCAGTATTTT
clone_size: -; d_call: TRBD2; j_call: TRBJ2-7; v_call: TRBV18; cdr3_length: 14; cdr3_aa: CASSPGGGGREQYF; cdr3_nt: TGTGCCAGCTCACCAGGGGGCGGGGGGCGCGAGCAGTACTTC
clone_size: -; d_call: -; j_call: TRBJ1-3; v_call: TRBV28; cdr3_length: 12; cdr3_aa: CASTRGWNTIYF; cdr3_nt: TGTGCCTCGACTCGGGGGTGGAACACCATATATTTT
clone_size: -; d_call: TRBD2; j_call: TRBJ2-1; v_call: TRBV19; cdr3_length: 14; cdr3_aa: CASRIAGGNNEQFF; cdr3_nt: TGTGCCAGTAGGATAGCGGGAGGGAACAATGAGCAGTTCTTC
clone_size: -; d_call: -; j_call: TRBJ2-7; v_call: TRBV9; cdr3_length: 14; cdr3_aa: CASTPQTGFYEQYF; cdr3_nt: TGTGCCAGCACCCCCCAGACAGGCTTCTACGAGCAGTACTTC
clone_size: -; d_call: -; j_call: TRBJ1-1; v_call: TRBV19; cdr3_length: 14; cdr3_aa: CASSISGAKTEAFF; cdr3_nt: TGTGCCAGTAGTATCTCAGGGGCCAAAACTGAAGCTTTCTTT
clone_size: -; d_call: -; j_call: TRBJ2-5; v_call: TRBV18; cdr3_length: 15; cdr3_aa: CASSPVTGGEETQYF; cdr3_nt: TGTGCCAGCTCACCTGTGACAGGAGGAGAAGAGACCCAGTACTTC
clone_size: once; d_call: -; j_call: TRBJ2-3; v_call: TRBV6-5; cdr3_length: 14; cdr3_aa: CASSYGGRTDTQYF; cdr3_nt: TGTGCCAGCAGTTATGGCGGACGCACAGATACGCAGTATTTT
clone_size: -; d_call: TRBD1; j_call: TRBJ2-3; v_call: TRBV10-3; cdr3_length: 18; cdr3_aa: CAISAYRKDRGTADTQYF; cdr3_nt: TGTGCCATCAGTGCCTATCGAAAAGACAGGGGGACTGCGGATACGCAGTATTTT
clone_size: -; d_call: -; j_call: TRBJ2-2; v_call: TRBV2; cdr3_length: 13; cdr3_aa: CASSETSTGELFF; cdr3_nt: TGTGCCAGCAGTGAAACTTCCACCGGGGAGCTGTTTTTT
clone_size: -; d_call: -; j_call: TRBJ2-4; v_call: TRBV10-2; cdr3_length: 16; cdr3_aa: CAAQGREGAAKNIQYF; cdr3_nt: TGCGCCGCTCAAGGTAGGGAAGGGGCGGCCAAAAACATTCAGTACTTC
clone_size: -; d_call: -; j_call: TRBJ1-1; v_call: TRBV29-1; cdr3_length: 11; cdr3_aa: CSVEDGTEAFF; cdr3_nt: TGCAGCGTTGAAGACGGCACTGAAGCTTTCTTT
clone_size: -; d_call: -; j_call: TRBJ2-7; v_call: TRBV18; cdr3_length: 15; cdr3_aa: CASSPLEMMGSEQYF; cdr3_nt: TGTGCCAGCTCACCTCTGGAAATGATGGGTTCCGAGCAGTACTTC
clone_size: -; d_call: TRBD1; j_call: TRBJ1-2; v_call: TRBV15; cdr3_length: 16; cdr3_aa: CATSRAWGQGDYGYTF; cdr3_nt: TGTGCCACCAGCAGAGCCTGGGGACAGGGGGATTATGGCTACACCTTC
clone_size: -; d_call: TRBD1; j_call: TRBJ2-5; v_call: TRBV30; cdr3_length: 14; cdr3_aa: CAWSITGGSETQYF; cdr3_nt: TGTGCCTGGAGTATCACAGGGGGCAGCGAGACCCAGTACTTC
clone_size: -; d_call: TRBD2; j_call: TRBJ2-5; v_call: TRBV29-1; cdr3_length: 14; cdr3_aa: CSGSSGGFQETQYF; cdr3_nt: TGCAGCGGCTCTAGCGGGGGGTTTCAAGAGACCCAGTACTTC
clone_size: -; d_call: TRBD1; j_call: TRBJ1-1; v_call: TRBV14; cdr3_length: 15; cdr3_aa: CASSPYWDRGGEAFF; cdr3_nt: TGTGCCAGCAGCCCTTACTGGGACAGGGGCGGTGAAGCTTTCTTT
clone_size: once; d_call: TRBD1; j_call: TRBJ1-4; v_call: TRBV5-1; cdr3_length: 15; cdr3_aa: CASSEVTGGNEKLFF; cdr3_nt: TGCGCCAGCAGCGAAGTGACAGGGGGTAATGAAAAACTGTTTTTT
clone_size: -; d_call: -; j_call: TRBJ2-1; v_call: TRBV11-2; cdr3_length: 16; cdr3_aa: CASSLDEAPHYNEQFF; cdr3_nt: TGTGCCAGCAGCTTAGATGAGGCACCCCACTACAATGAGCAGTTCTTC
clone_size: -; d_call: -; j_call: TRBJ2-2; v_call: TRBV9; cdr3_length: 21; cdr3_aa: CASSPTGPPRNGRSNTGELFF; cdr3_nt: TGTGCCAGCAGCCCTACCGGGCCCCCGAGAAACGGACGATCGAACACCGGGGAGCTGTTTTTT
clone_size: -; d_call: TRBD2; j_call: TRBJ2-3; v_call: TRBV6-1; cdr3_length: 15; cdr3_aa: CALAGVIATTDTQYF; cdr3_nt: TGTGCTCTAGCGGGAGTAATTGCGACGACAGATACGCAGTATTTT
clone_size: -; d_call: -; j_call: TRBJ1-2; v_call: TRBV28; cdr3_length: 12; cdr3_aa: CASSPSGSGYTF; cdr3_nt: TGTGCCAGCAGCCCATCCGGCAGTGGCTACACCTTC
clone_size: -; d_call: -; j_call: TRBJ1-2; v_call: TRBV28; cdr3_length: 14; cdr3_aa: CASSLVGTNYGYTF; cdr3_nt: TGTGCCAGCAGTTTGGTCGGAACTAACTATGGCTACACCTTC
clone_size: -; d_call: -; j_call: TRBJ1-5; v_call: TRBV30; cdr3_length: 14; cdr3_aa: CAWSPTGGHQPQHF; cdr3_nt: TGTGCCTGGAGCCCCACGGGGGGCCATCAGCCCCAGCATTTT
clone_size: -; d_call: TRBD1; j_call: TRBJ2-3; v_call: TRBV2; cdr3_length: 16; cdr3_aa: CASSFGVTGGPDTQYF; cdr3_nt: TGTGCCAGCAGCTTCGGTGTGACAGGGGGCCCAGATACGCAGTATTTT
clone_size: -; d_call: -; j_call: TRBJ2-7; v_call: TRBV18; cdr3_length: 11; cdr3_aa: CASSETLEQYF; cdr3_nt: TGTGCCAGCTCAGAGACGTTGGAGCAGTACTTC
clone_size: -; d_call: TRBD1; j_call: TRBJ1-1; v_call: TRBV28; cdr3_length: 14; cdr3_aa: CASRLPSGGTEAFF; cdr3_nt: TGTGCCAGCAGACTACCCTCAGGGGGCACTGAAGCTTTCTTT
clone_size: -; d_call: -; j_call: TRBJ2-7; v_call: TRBV19; cdr3_length: 15; cdr3_aa: CASSTTGSHLYEQYF; cdr3_nt: TGTGCCAGTAGTACCACCGGGAGCCACCTCTACGAGCAGTACTTC
clone_size: -; d_call: -; j_call: TRBJ1-4; v_call: TRBV7-3; cdr3_length: 15; cdr3_aa: CASSLDGTTNEKLFF; cdr3_nt: TGTGCCAGCAGCTTAGATGGGACAACTAATGAAAAACTGTTTTTT
clone_size: -; d_call: -; j_call: TRBJ2-7; v_call: TRBV5-1; cdr3_length: 14; cdr3_aa: CASSLRSPGSEQYF; cdr3_nt: TGCGCCAGCAGCTTGAGGTCTCCGGGGAGCGAGCAGTACTTC